The sample holds a few counts of the clone carrying this TCR beta chain. Its cognate antigen is unknown. Regarding time point: healthy volunteer bleed at 6 weeks. Whole blood that had not been fractionated was the source of extracted total RNA. This entry belongs to a study of human T cells and chemical hapten exposure. Study in general: Slight differences in pooled library volume were the main source of varying TCR yields across samples.

The study, taken as a whole, reports: TCRs exceeding a frequency of 1 in 1000 stayed unchanged under DPC sensitization.

The CDR3 has 15 residues. V was pared by 5 bases and J by 5 bases, with 3 bases of the junction left unmatched. The study used a library that attached unique molecular identifiers to individual cDNA molecules. In the authors' workflow: A per-sample median of roughly 91,000 TCRs was observed, with a range of roughly 20,000 to 690,600. TCRdb processed the RACE reads anew with MiXCR; each CDR3 protein has one entry. The V and J calls were not made by the authors but by TCRdb's processing. The sample lists around 80,000 distinct CDR3 sequences, approximately 8.6% occurring once. The clonotype was recovered from a male donor in good health. Some clones in this sample may be carry-over from other donors' samples. The rearrangement uses TRBV12-3 or TRBV12-4 and TRBJ2-4; TRBD2 matches at 13 bases. Sequenced sample: whole blood. The chain's CDR3 is CASSIGLAGENIQYF. CDR3 bases: TGTGCCAGCAGTATCGGACTAGCGGGAGAAAACATTCAGTACTTC.